Shown below are 23 T cell receptor beta chains from a single sample sequenced in a study of T-cell memory formation after mild COVID-19. MiXCR was run by TCRdb on the 5' RACE reads, yielding one entry per CDR3 protein. Among about 600,000 distinct CDR3 sequences listed, about a fifth were seen once. The sequencing input was PBMCs or a T cell subset sorted from them (not recorded which). The receptors come from an adult woman who had mild COVID-19 (a few samples of this study predate the infection). Cell type and time point are not known.

The sample holds a few counts of this clonotype. The J gene is TRBJ1-1, the V gene TRBV3-1; D gene uncertain. The germline V and J ends were trimmed by 0 bases and 5 bases, with 10 bases remaining between them. The CDR3 extends over 14 amino acids. CDR1 LGHDT and CDR2 YNNKEL come from the germline V gene (reference sequence). CDR3 nucleotide sequence: TGTGCCAGCAGCCAAGATGTTGGGGAAACTGAAGCTTTCTTT. Amino acids: CASSQDVGETEAFF.

The table lists this clonotype with a few counts. The gene calls are TRBV4-3 and TRBJ2-1; no reliable D call. The germline V and J ends were trimmed by 0 bases and 4 bases, with 7 bases remaining between them. CDR3 length: 14 residues. Germline loops: CDR1 LGHNA, CDR2 YSLEER. CDR3 protein: CASSQDDPYNEQFF. CDR3 sequence (DNA): TGCGCCAGCAGCCAAGACGATCCTTACAATGAGCAGTTCTTC.

The chain recombines TRBV7-9 with TRBJ1-1; D is unresolved. CDR1 SEHNR and CDR2 FQNEAQ come from the germline V gene (reference sequence). The CDR3 loop spans 14 amino acids. With 4 bases removed from V and 1 base from J, the gap between germline ends came to 10 bases. CDR3 sequence (DNA): TGTGCCAGCAGCTCAACACGGACGAACACTGAAGCTTTCTTT. It yields the protein CASSSTRTNTEAFF.

The CDR3 DNA follows: TGCAGCGTTGTTGGGGTAGGAGATGGCTACACCTTC. Translation gives CSVVGVGDGYTF. The rearrangement joins TRBV29-1 to TRBJ1-2, with D unresolved. The V gene lost 4 bases and the J gene lost 6 bases, with 12 bases spanning the gap. The CDR3 runs 12 residues. Germline V gene lookup returns CDR1 SQVTM and CDR2 ANQGSEA.

This clonotype was counted a few times. V gene TRBV10-3 combines with J gene TRBJ2-5; either TRBD1 or TRBD2 may supply D (5 bases each). Germline values: CDR1 ENHRY, CDR2 SYGVKD. The length of the CDR3 is 14 residues. V lost 5 bases, J lost 5 bases, and 15 bases lay in between. CDR3 nucleotides: TGTGCCATCAGTCCCGGGGCTACGGGGGAGACCCAGTACTTC. As protein: CAISPGATGETQYF.

The sample holds a few counts of this clonotype. The chain couples TRBV7-7 to TRBJ2-1; D gene ambiguous. V was cut by 2 bases and J by 4 bases, with 15 bases left in between. CDR1 and CDR2 from the germline V gene are SSHAT and FNYEAQ (reference sequence). CDR3 length equals 16 residues. The CDR3 coding sequence is TGTGCCAGCAGCTTAAACGACGGGCAGGAATACAATGAGCAGTTCTTC. Amino acid sequence: CASSLNDGQEYNEQFF. Supplemented by reference TRBV7-7 and TRBJ2-1, the full variable domain reads GAGVSQSPRYKVTKRGQDVTLRCDPISSHATLYWYQQALGQGPEFLTYFNYEAQPDKSGLPSDRFSAERPEGSISTLTIQRTEQRDSAMYRCASSLNDGQEYNEQFFGPGTRLTVL.

The rearrangement uses TRBV19 and TRBJ2-3; no reliable D call. V lost 6 bases, J lost 2 bases, and 6 bases lay in between. This CDR3 is built from 12 residues. Germline CDR1 reads LNHDA; CDR2 reads SQIVND (reference sequence). The CDR3 DNA sequence: TGTGCCAGTAGGGGTACCACAGATACGCAGTATTTT. This gives the protein CASRGTTDTQYF.

This clonotype has just a few counts. The chain recombines TRBV5-1 with TRBJ2-7, with 7 bases identical to TRBD1. The junction had 5 bases not matched to a gene; V was cut back by 5 bases and J by 0 bases. Germline CDR1 reads SGHRS; CDR2 reads YFSETQ. This CDR3 contains 14 residues. CDR3 amino acids: CASRTGDVSYEQYF. The CDR3 region has the DNA TGCGCCAGCAGAACAGGGGACGTCTCCTACGAGCAGTACTTC.

The rearrangement uses TRBV10-3 and TRBJ1-1; tentatively, D is TRBD1 (5 bases). The germline CDR1 and CDR2 sequences are ENHRY and SYGVKD. The CDR3 contains 14 residues. Trimming shortened V by 10 bases and J by 0 bases, and 15 bases separated the two germline ends. The CDR3 DNA is TGTGCCACGTCCCCAGGGTCCATGAACACTGAAGCTTTCTTT. It is translated as CATSPGSMNTEAFF.

The table lists this clonotype with many counts. The chain uses TRBV12-3 or TRBV12-4 and TRBJ1-4; 10 nucleotides agree with TRBD1. Losses at the gene ends were 5 bases for V and 5 bases for J; bases not matched to a gene: 2. This CDR3 spans 14 amino acids. Written as DNA, the CDR3 is TGTGCCAGCAGTCCGGGACAGGGGAATGAAAAACTGTTTTTT. Encoded protein: CASSPGQGNEKLFF.

This clonotype has a handful of counts. The chain has TRBV12-5 and TRBJ1-1; tentatively, D is TRBD1 (5 bases). The CDR3 runs to 15 residues. CDR1 LGHNT and CDR2 FRNRAP come from the germline V gene. V lost 5 bases and J 1 base, leaving 14 bases between the germline ends. The CDR3 DNA reads TGTGCTAGTGGTATGAACTCCCAGGGGAACACTGAAGCTTTCTTT. Its protein is CASGMNSQGNTEAFF.

The chain joins TRBV29-1 to TRBJ1-1, with TRBD1 identical over 7 bases. With V trimmed by 6 bases and J by 6 bases, 7 bases remained unmatched. Germline-derived CDR1 and CDR2 are SQVTM and ANQGSEA. This CDR3 contains 12 residues. The CDR3 bases are TGCAGCGTGGGCAACAGGGGCGCTGAAGCTTTCTTT. Residues: CSVGNRGAEAFF.

Only a few counts were recorded for this clonotype. The chain employs TRBV5-1 and TRBJ1-4; the D is unclear. V was cut by 4 bases and J by 7 bases, with 14 bases left in between. The germline gives CDR1 SGHRS, CDR2 YFSETQ. The CDR3 is 14 residues long. The CDR3 bases are TGCGCCAGCAGCGAGGGAGAAGGGAGTGAAAAACTGTTTTTT. Its translation is CASSEGEGSEKLFF.

This clonotype turned up a few times. The gene calls are TRBV7-2 and TRBJ2-2; D ambiguous. Germline CDR1 and CDR2: SGHTA and FQGNSA. The CDR3 loop spans 14 amino acids. Trimming pared 2 bases from V and 7 bases from J, leaving 11 bases between. CDR3: CASSLLNGVGELFF. The CDR3 DNA follows: TGTGCCAGCAGCTTATTAAATGGGGTCGGGGAGCTGTTTTTT.

The chain couples TRBV20-1 to TRBJ1-2; D possibly corresponds to TRBD1 (5 bases). Germline V gives CDR1 DFQATT, CDR2 SNEGSKA (reference sequence). CDR3 length: 13 residues. The V end was cut by 6 bases, the J end by 5 bases, with 16 bases between. The DNA for the CDR3 is TGCAGTGCCCAGAACTGGACATCTTATGGCTACACCTTC. Encoded protein: CSAQNWTSYGYTF.

This clonotype came up a few times. The rearrangement links TRBV7-9 to TRBJ2-7; D call uncertain. This CDR3 spans 16 amino acids. The germline V and J ends were trimmed by 2 bases and 0 bases, with 14 bases remaining between them. Germline V gene sequence: CDR1 SEHNR, CDR2 FQNEAQ (reference sequence). CDR3 sequence (DNA): TGTGCCAGCAGCTTATGGCGCTCTGAAAGCTCCTACGAGCAGTACTTC. This sequence encodes CASSLWRSESSYEQYF.

The V gene is TRBV6-6, the J gene TRBJ2-4, with 7 bases matching TRBD1. The CDR3 runs 14 residues. V lost 5 bases, J lost 3 bases, and 4 bases stayed unmatched. From germline, CDR1 is MNHNY and CDR2 SVGAGI (reference sequence). CDR3 bases: TGTGCCAGCAGTGAGAGGGACAGCAAAAACATTCAGTACTTC. Its translation: CASSERDSKNIQYF.

The gene calls are TRBV7-8 and TRBJ2-1; 10 bases are a match to TRBD2. Germline values: CDR1 SGHVS, CDR2 FQNEAQ. V gave up 2 bases and J gave up 7 bases; unmatched junction bases: 5. The CDR3 runs to 15 residues. The CDR3 nucleotides read TGTGCCAGCAGCTTACGTCTAGCGGGAGTGAATGAGCAGTTCTTC. It encodes CASSLRLAGVNEQFF.

This clonotype has a handful of counts. The rearrangement links TRBV6-2 or TRBV6-3 to TRBJ2-7, with unresolved D. V lost 8 bases to trimming and J lost 4 bases, with 15 bases between them. CDR1 is MNHEY and CDR2 is SVGEGT in the germline V gene. This CDR3 region has 13 residues. CDR3 nucleotides: TGTGCCAGCGCCTCCGCCTTAAATTACGAGCAGTACTTC. Amino acids: CASASALNYEQYF.

The chain links TRBV6-6 to TRBJ2-6; D gene unclear. V was clipped by 4 bases and J by 2 bases, with 9 bases between them. The CDR3 is made up of 15 amino acids. The germline V gene has CDR1 MNHNY and CDR2 SVGAGI (reference sequence). The CDR3 loop reads CASSSPTTGANVLTF. The CDR3 DNA reads as TGTGCCAGCAGTTCCCCGACAACTGGGGCCAACGTCCTGACTTTC.

The V call is TRBV20-1, the J call TRBJ2-3, with D perhaps matching TRBD2 (5 bases). V lost 0 bases, J lost 11 bases, and 24 bases lay in between. CDR3 length: 16 residues. The germline V gene has CDR1 DFQATT and CDR2 SNEGSKA (reference sequence). The CDR3 DNA reads TGCAGTGCTAGAGATCTTTTTGTGGGAGTGGATAGTGGGCAGTATTTT. Its translation is CSARDLFVGVDSGQYF.

V and J are TRBV7-9 and TRBJ2-1, with TRBD1 as a possible D gene (5 bases). Germline CDR1 SEHNR, CDR2 FQNEAQ (reference sequence). Trimming took 0 bases from V and 6 from J, leaving 9 bases between them. This CDR3 is built from 14 residues. The CDR3 region has the DNA TGTGCCAGCAGCTTAGCGCCAGGGATCAATGAGCAGTTCTTC. Translated, it gives CASSLAPGINEQFF.

This clonotype came up many times. The genes are TRBV10-3 and TRBJ2-1; D gene unclear. This CDR3 contains 15 residues. The germline V gene encodes CDR1 ENHRY and CDR2 SYGVKD. V was pared by 3 bases and J by 0 bases, with 9 bases between. CDR3 DNA: TGTGCCATCAGTGACATAGCTGTCTCCTACAATGAGCAGTTCTTC. Translation: CAISDIAVSYNEQFF.